Following are 21 T cell receptor beta chains from one sample sequenced in a study of cytomegalovirus exposure and HLA in healthy donors. It was with 60 Vbeta and 13 Jbeta primers that the PCR ran. The protocol was immunoSEQ multiplex PCR, while the TCRdb copy is restricted to in-frame clones and leaves out a portion. The sample has approximately 110,000 clones; 74% are singletons. The sequencing sample was made of PBMCs. The receptors come from a man over 45 in good health and CMV-seropositive.

The chain couples TRBV4-1 to TRBJ1-5; the match to TRBD1 covers 8 bases. CDR1 and CDR2 (germline): MGHRA, YSYEKL. This CDR3 spans 16 amino acids. V trimming: 4 bases; J trimming: 5 bases; junction bases outside the gene matches: 10. CDR3 sequence (DNA): TGCGCCAGCAGCCCGGGGACAGGCCGGTGGGATCAGCCCCAGCATTTT. Translation gives CASSPGTGRWDQPQHF.

The V call is TRBV5-4, the J call TRBJ1-2; D is perhaps TRBD1 (6 bases). Per the germline V gene, CDR1 is SGHNT and CDR2 is YYREEE (reference sequence). The V end lost 1 base, the J end lost 4 bases, and 11 bases lay between the germline ends. The CDR3 has 14 amino acids. The CDR3 DNA sequence: TGTGCCAGCAGCTTGAAGGGGGAATTCTATGGCTACACCTTC. Residues: CASSLKGEFYGYTF.

V and J are TRBV7-2 and TRBJ1-3, with no clear D. The CDR3 totals 13 residues. Germline V CDR1 and CDR2: SGHTA, FQGNSA. The V end was cut by 5 bases, the J end by 8 bases, with 13 bases between. CDR3 residues: CASSPMFRDTIYF. In DNA form, the CDR3 reads TGTGCCAGCAGCCCCATGTTTCGGGACACCATATATTTT.

V gene TRBV19 combines with J gene TRBJ1-3; D is ambiguous. The CDR3 spans 13 residues. The V and J ends lost 5 bases and 3 bases respectively, with 8 bases between them. The germline CDR1 and CDR2 sequences are LNHDA and SQIVND (reference sequence). In nucleotides, the CDR3 is TGTGCCAGTAGTCGTTCCCGTGGAAACACCATATATTTT. It translates to CASSRSRGNTIYF.

In its sample, this clone was seen a few times. This sequence joins TRBV11-1 and TRBJ1-1, with unresolved D. V lost 3 bases to trimming and J lost 7 bases, with 9 bases between them. Germline V gives CDR1 SGHAT, CDR2 FQDESV (reference sequence). The CDR3 extends over 12 amino acids. CDR3 residues: CASSFIPSEAFF. For the CDR3, the DNA is TGTGCCAGCAGCTTTATTCCCAGTGAAGCTTTCTTT.

The CDR3 protein is CASSLEGTGTEAFF. For the CDR3, the DNA is TGTGCCAGCAGCTTGGAGGGGACAGGGACTGAAGCTTTCTTT. The V call is TRBV4-2, the J call TRBJ1-1; 9 nucleotides match TRBD1. Trimming took 5 bases from V and 5 from J; bases not matched to a gene: 6. The CDR3 is 14 amino acids. Germline V gives CDR1 LGHNA, CDR2 YNFKEQ.

The chain links TRBV15 to TRBJ1-4; 7 bases agree with TRBD1. The CDR3 length is 14 residues. Germline V gene lookup returns CDR1 LNHNV and CDR2 YYDKDF (reference sequence). V lost 8 bases, J lost 5 bases, and 8 bases stayed unmatched. CDR3 in DNA: TGTGCCACCCAGCAGGGACAGCCAAATGAAAAACTGTTTTTT. Its translation: CATQQGQPNEKLFF.

The genes are TRBV5-8 and TRBJ1-1, with TRBD1 as a possible D gene (5 bases). The V gene lost 2 bases and the J gene lost 1 base, with 15 bases spanning the gap. The CDR3 has 16 residues. In germline, CDR1 is SGHTS, CDR2 YDEGEE. CDR3 loop: CASSLWGRQANTEAFF. The CDR3 coding sequence is TGTGCCAGCAGCTTATGGGGGAGGCAGGCGAACACTGAAGCTTTCTTT.

The chain couples TRBV19 to TRBJ1-2; D unresolved. CDR1 LNHDA and CDR2 SQIVND come from the germline V gene (reference sequence). The V and J ends lost 9 bases and 6 bases respectively, with 20 bases between them. The CDR3 totals 14 residues. The CDR3 nucleotides read TGTGCCAGCCAGACGATACCGGAGACTCATGGCTACACCTTC. The encoded protein is CASQTIPETHGYTF. The complete variable domain, with remaining parts taken from reference TRBV19 and TRBJ1-2, reads DGGITQSPKYLFRKEGQNVTLSCEQNLNHDAMYWYRQDPGQGLRLIYYSQIVNDFQKGDIAEGYSVSREKKESFPLTVTSAQKNPTAFYLCASQTIPETHGYTFGSGTRLTVV.

The chain recombines TRBV7-8 with TRBJ2-7; 7 nucleotides line up with TRBD2. With V trimmed by 5 bases and J by 4 bases, 11 bases remained unmatched. The CDR3 extends over 15 amino acids. From germline, CDR1 is SGHVS and CDR2 FQNEAQ. This chain's CDR3 is CASSPLAGASYEQYF. The CDR3 region has the DNA TGTGCCAGCAGCCCTCTTGCGGGAGCGTCGTACGAGCAGTACTTC.

The chain joins TRBV21-1 to TRBJ2-7; the D segment call TRBD2 is taken from the table without a DNA check. TRBV21-1 is a pseudogene segment. This CDR3 region has 16 residues. CDR3 nucleotides: TGTGCCAGCAGCAAAGTCGTAACCATGGGACTAGACGAGCAGTACTTC. It encodes CASSKVVTMGLDEQYF.

This sequence joins TRBV9 and TRBJ2-1; D gene unclear. Germline CDR1 is SGDLS and CDR2 is YYNGEE. V shed 0 bases and J shed 0 bases, with 7 bases lying between them. This CDR3 has 15 residues. This CDR3 is CASSVESVSYNEQFF. The CDR3 nucleotides read TGTGCCAGCAGCGTAGAATCCGTCTCCTACAATGAGCAGTTCTTC.

The V call is TRBV5-1, the J call TRBJ1-1; D is uncertain. This CDR3 is built from 17 residues. Trimming shortened V by 4 bases and J by 6 bases, and 25 bases separated the two germline ends. The germline V gene has CDR1 SGHRS and CDR2 YFSETQ. Written as DNA, the CDR3 is TGCGCCAGCAGCCCTTACGGTCCGGGGAGCTCTTTAGCTGAAGCTTTCTTT. Residues: CASSPYGPGSSLAEAFF.

The chain combines TRBV5-1 with TRBJ2-1; tentatively, D is TRBD1 (6 bases). The CDR3 has 15 amino acids. With 2 bases removed from V and 0 bases from J, the gap between germline ends came to 9 bases. In germline, CDR1 is SGHRS, CDR2 YFSETQ. DNA of the CDR3: TGCGCCAGCAGCTTTGGGGGCCTCTCCTACAATGAGCAGTTCTTC. Amino acid sequence: CASSFGGLSYNEQFF.

The chain employs TRBV11-1 and TRBJ2-7; 9 bases align to TRBD2. Germline values: CDR1 SGHAT, CDR2 FQDESV (reference sequence). This CDR3 spans 17 amino acids. Unmatched junction bases numbered 12, after V lost 5 bases and J lost 1 base. The DNA of the CDR3 is TGTGCCAGCAGCGACTCTAGCGGGGAATTCTTGTCCTACGAGCAGTACTTC. It yields the protein CASSDSSGEFLSYEQYF.

This clone showed up just a few times. The V gene is TRBV6-1, the J gene TRBJ1-5; D call uncertain. Germline CDR1 and CDR2: MNHNS and SASEGT. This CDR3 comprises 13 residues. Trimming removed 1 base at V and 7 bases at J, with 8 bases between. CDR3 nucleotides: TGTGCCAGCAGTGAAGAGCGGAGGCAGCCCCAGCATTTT. It specifies CASSEERRQPQHF.

The rearrangement links TRBV10-3 to TRBJ2-2; TRBD1 might be the D (5 bases). The CDR3 contains 19 residues. Germline V lookup: CDR1 ENHRY, CDR2 SYGVKD. Trimming took 3 bases from V and 4 from J, leaving 24 bases between them. CDR3 loop: CAISDLWTSESFTTGELFF. The CDR3 DNA reads TGTGCCATCAGTGATTTGTGGACATCCGAAAGCTTTACCACCGGGGAGCTGTTTTTT.

V gene TRBV30 combines with J gene TRBJ2-1, with D unresolved. Germline assignment: CDR1 GTSNPN and CDR2 SVGIG (reference sequence). The V and J ends lost 0 bases and 6 bases respectively, with 6 bases between them. There are 12 residues in the CDR3. The CDR3 nucleotides read TGTGCCTGGAGTGTAAACAGCAATGAGCAGTTCTTC. Protein: CAWSVNSNEQFF.

The table lists this clone with a count of one. V gene TRBV6-1 combines with J gene TRBJ1-1, with a tentative D call TRBD1 (5 bases). V was pared by 3 bases and J by 3 bases, with 8 bases between. This CDR3 has 13 amino acids. Germline V CDR1 and CDR2: MNHNS, SASEGT. CDR3 bases: TGTGCCAGCAGTGACCAGGGTTACACTGAAGCTTTCTTT. This translates into CASSDQGYTEAFF.

This clone was seen a few times. The V and J genes are TRBV2 and TRBJ1-4; D is unresolved. V lost 3 bases to trimming and J lost 0 bases, with 14 bases between them. The CDR3 spans 17 residues. Germline lookup yields CDR1 SNHLY and CDR2 FYNNEI. CDR3 DNA: TGTGCCAGCAGTGAGGGTGGAGGGATGGCAACTAATGAAAAACTGTTTTTT. Translating it yields CASSEGGGMATNEKLFF.

The chain uses TRBV28 and TRBJ2-2; D is ambiguous. Trimming cost V 10 bases and J 7 bases, with 19 bases left between them. The CDR3 is made up of 14 amino acids. In germline, CDR1 is MDHEN, CDR2 SYDVKM. CDR3 DNA sequence: TGTGCCACCATGGGCCCGTATAGTGGCGGGGAGCTGTTTTTT. This gives the protein CATMGPYSGGELFF.